Listed here are 22 T cell receptor beta chains from one sample, sequenced in a study of identical twins. TCRdb redid the calling of the 5' RACE reads with MiXCR, one entry per CDR3 protein. The top ten clones hold 2.9% of a sample with approximately 500,000 distinct CDR3 sequences, roughly a quarter of them seen once. This same sample was also part of a study on T cells expressing NK-cell markers.

The sequenced material came from CD4+ T cells sorted from blood. These receptors originate from a woman aged 18-30 years in good health.

There are a few counts of this clonotype. The chain links TRBV20-1 to TRBJ1-1; weak D call: TRBD1 (5 bases). This CDR3 contains 13 residues. CDR1 is DFQATT and CDR2 is SNEGSKA in the germline V gene (reference sequence). The V end lost 6 bases, the J end lost 0 bases, and 11 bases lay between the germline ends. CDR3 in amino acids: CSARTPMNTEAFF. CDR3 DNA: TGCAGTGCACGGACACCGATGAACACTGAAGCTTTCTTT.

This clonotype was seen a handful of times. The chain joins TRBV9 to TRBJ2-7; no definite D call. The germline V gene encodes CDR1 SGDLS and CDR2 YYNGEE. V was trimmed by 0 bases and J by 3 bases, leaving 10 bases between them. The CDR3 is 14 residues long. CDR3 loop: CASSVDPGFYEQYF. The CDR3 coding sequence is TGTGCCAGCAGCGTAGATCCCGGGTTCTACGAGCAGTACTTC.

Comment on this clonotype: An end of the junction does not agree with germline; a read error may underlie this. The rearrangement links TRBV5-7 to TRBJ2-4, with a weak D call TRBD2 (6 bases). TRBV5-7 belongs to the ORF category, with a function that is uncertain. There are 14 residues in the CDR3. The CDR3: CAISSGAGGSIQYF. For the CDR3, the DNA is TGTGCCATCAGCTCCGGGGCTGGGGGGAGCATTCAGTACTTC.

The table lists this clonotype with a count of one. The rearrangement joins TRBV20-1 to TRBJ2-3, with 10 positions matching TRBD1. J gave up 2 bases and V 6 bases, and 8 bases lay outside the gene matches. CDR1 is DFQATT, CDR2 SNEGSKA, per germline (reference sequence). This CDR3 has 15 residues. The CDR3 reads CSATGTGANTDTQYF. In nucleotides, the CDR3 is TGCAGTGCCACCGGGACAGGGGCTAACACAGATACGCAGTATTTT.

The rearrangement links TRBV5-5 to TRBJ2-1; D is uncertain. Germline CDR1 SGHKS, CDR2 YYEKEE (reference sequence). V was clipped by 3 bases and J by 0 bases, with 16 bases between them. The CDR3 totals 17 residues. The CDR3 DNA sequence: TGTGCCAGCAGCTCTTTCCGGGTGGTGATCTCCTACAATGAGCAGTTCTTC. It specifies CASSSFRVVISYNEQFF.

J is TRBJ2-7 and V is TRBV6-2 or TRBV6-3, with D possibly TRBD1 on 5 matching bases. Germline lookup yields CDR1 MNHEY and CDR2 SVGEGT. Deletions cut 2 bases from V and 2 bases from J, with 10 bases between. The CDR3 length is 14 residues. The CDR3 DNA sequence: TGTGCCAGCAGTTACGACAGTGGGCCCTACGAGCAGTACTTC. This translates into CASSYDSGPYEQYF.

The sample holds a few counts of this clonotype. The chain has TRBV5-1 and TRBJ2-1; 7 positions agree with TRBD1. Germline trimming cut 4 bases from V and 2 bases from J; bases unmatched to any gene: 3. Germline assignment: CDR1 SGHRS and CDR2 YFSETQ. CDR3 length: 14 residues. The CDR3 DNA is TGCGCCAGCAGCCTTCAGGGGGCCTACAATGAGCAGTTCTTC. Translated: CASSLQGAYNEQFF.

Many counts were recorded for this clonotype. The junction does not match germline at one end; this may be a read error. The gene calls are TRBV5-1 and TRBJ2-5, with 9 bases identical to TRBD2. From germline, CDR1 is SGHRS and CDR2 YFSETQ. This CDR3 has 14 amino acids. The CDR3 DNA is TGTGCCAGCAGTTTAGCGGGGGCTGGGGAGACCCAGTACTTC. Translated: CASSLAGAGETQYF.

The chain has TRBV10-3 and TRBJ2-1, with D perhaps being TRBD1 or TRBD2 (5 bases each). Per germline, CDR1 ENHRY and CDR2 SYGVKD. The CDR3 extends over 18 amino acids. V was clipped by 6 bases and J by 2 bases, with 23 bases between them. The chain's CDR3 is CAISGPNSSGATYNEQFF. The CDR3 DNA follows: TGTGCCATCAGCGGTCCCAACTCCTCCGGGGCAACCTACAATGAGCAGTTCTTC.

This clonotype was detected a few times. The chain has TRBV6-6 and TRBJ1-5, with no clear D. The V and J ends lost 5 bases and 3 bases respectively, with 8 bases between them. Germline-derived CDR1 and CDR2 are MNHNY and SVGAGI (reference sequence). The length of the CDR3 is 13 residues. This chain's CDR3 is CASSRQDNQPQHF. The CDR3 region has the DNA TGTGCCAGCAGTCGGCAAGACAATCAGCCCCAGCATTTT.

The chain joins TRBV5-1 to TRBJ2-7; D gene unclear. V lost 0 bases to trimming and J lost 0 bases, with 7 bases between them. This CDR3 is built from 14 residues. CDR1 and CDR2 (germline): SGHRS, YFSETQ. The CDR3 sequence: CASSLGTSSYEQYF. In DNA, the CDR3 is TGCGCCAGCAGCTTGGGGACGAGCTCCTACGAGCAGTACTTC. The variable domain in full, with the rest retrieved from reference TRBV5-1 and TRBJ2-7, is KAGVTQTPRYLIKTRGQQVTLSCSPISGHRSVSWYQQTPGQGLQFLFEYFSETQRNKGNFPGRFSGRQFSNSRSEMNVSTLELGDSALYLCASSLGTSSYEQYFGPGTRLTVT.

This clonotype was seen at least ten times. CDR3 nucleotide sequence: TGTGCCAGCAGCTTGGACAGGGGAACAGATACGCAGTATTTT. Residues: CASSLDRGTDTQYF. The V call is TRBV11-2, the J call TRBJ2-3; 9 bases line up with TRBD1. J gave up 3 bases and V 3 bases, and 1 base lay outside the gene matches. Germline V gene sequence: CDR1 SGHAT, CDR2 FQNNGV. The CDR3 contains 14 residues.

The V call is TRBV27, the J call TRBJ1-3; D remains unclear. V was clipped by 2 bases and J by 4 bases, with 6 bases between them. The germline CDR1 and CDR2 sequences are MNHEY and SMNVEV (reference sequence). The CDR3 extends over 13 amino acids. CDR3 loop: CASSLVLGNTIYF. CDR3 nucleotide sequence: TGTGCCAGCAGTTTAGTGCTGGGAAACACCATATATTTT.

This clonotype occurred a few times. V is TRBV5-1 and J is TRBJ2-5; D possibly uses TRBD1 or TRBD2 (5 bases each). The CDR3 covers 15 residues. Trimming took off 2 bases at V and 3 bases at J, with 14 bases between the two ends. Looked up from germline, CDR1 is SGHRS and CDR2 is YFSETQ. CDR3: CASSLAGTDEETQYF. CDR3 sequence (DNA): TGCGCCAGCAGCTTAGCCGGGACGGATGAAGAGACCCAGTACTTC.

This clonotype was seen only a few times. V and J are TRBV4-3 and TRBJ2-1; D possibly corresponds to TRBD2 (6 bases). CDR1 and CDR2 (germline): LGHNA, YSLEER. Between the trimmed V and J ends, which lost 2 bases and 15 bases, there was a span of 14 bases. The CDR3 is made up of 12 amino acids. CDR3 nucleotide sequence: TGCGCCAGCAGCCAACCAGGACTACTCCCGTTCTTC. It encodes CASSQPGLLPFF.

This clonotype was detected a few times. The J gene is TRBJ2-7, the V gene TRBV6-1; 8 bases line up with TRBD1. Per germline, CDR1 MNHNS and CDR2 SASEGT. The J segment lost 5 bases and the V segment lost 6 bases, leaving 12 bases of the junction unmatched. This CDR3 has 15 amino acids. CDR3 in amino acids: CASSPGQGLRNEQYF. The CDR3, as DNA: TGTGCCAGCAGCCCCGGACAGGGATTGCGGAACGAGCAGTACTTC.

The CDR3 region has the DNA TGTGCCAGCGGGACTAGCGGGAGGAGGGAGCGCTCCTACAATGAGCAGTTCTTC. Its translation is CASGTSGRRERSYNEQFF. The rearrangement uses TRBV6-1 and TRBJ2-1; TRBD2 matches at 15 bases. Germline V gene lookup returns CDR1 MNHNS and CDR2 SASEGT. The CDR3 loop spans 18 amino acids. Trimming removed 8 bases from V and 0 bases from J; junction bases left unmatched: 8.

The J gene is TRBJ2-1, the V gene TRBV4-3; possibly TRBD2 for D (6 bases). CDR3 length equals 15 residues. Trimming took off 0 bases at V and 11 bases at J, with 17 bases between the two ends. Germline V CDR1 and CDR2: LGHNA, YSLEER. In nucleotides, the CDR3 is TGCGCCAGCAGCCAAGAACTAAGGGACTTACTAAAGCAGTTCTTC. Translated: CASSQELRDLLKQFF.

This clonotype showed up just a few times. V and J are TRBV6-5 and TRBJ1-2, with TRBD1 as a possible D gene (5 bases). CDR1 and CDR2 from the germline V gene are MNHEY and SVGAGI. Trimming removed 7 bases at V and 8 bases at J, with 11 bases between. The CDR3 length is 11 residues. The CDR3 region is CASKRGEGYTF. Here the CDR3 DNA reads TGTGCCAGCAAAAGAGGGGAGGGCTACACCTTC.

The rearrangement joins TRBV20-1 to TRBJ2-5; perhaps D is TRBD1 or TRBD2 (5 bases each). V was pared by 2 bases and J by 5 bases, with 9 bases between. Germline V gives CDR1 DFQATT, CDR2 SNEGSKA (reference sequence). The CDR3 extends over 12 amino acids. The CDR3 region has the DNA TGCAGTGCTAGAAGGGACGCGGAGACCCAGTACTTC. Residues: CSARRDAETQYF.

This rearrangement joins TRBV12-3 or TRBV12-4 to TRBJ1-3; the D gene is possibly TRBD1 (5 bases). The V gene lost 5 bases and the J gene lost 4 bases, with 12 bases spanning the gap. CDR3 length equals 14 residues. CDR3 sequence reads: CASSKGLVGNTIYF. Written as DNA, the CDR3 is TGTGCCAGCAGTAAGGGGTTGGTAGGAAACACCATATATTTT.

This clonotype has a handful of counts. The V gene is TRBV7-6, the J gene TRBJ2-3; possible D gene TRBD2, 6 bases. Germline V gene lookup returns CDR1 SGHVS and CDR2 FNYEAQ. The V end was cut by 3 bases, the J end by 2 bases, with 9 bases between. The CDR3 is 14 amino acids. CDR3 region: CASSFSGLTDTQYF. CDR3 DNA sequence: TGTGCCAGCAGCTTTAGCGGACTCACAGATACGCAGTATTTT.